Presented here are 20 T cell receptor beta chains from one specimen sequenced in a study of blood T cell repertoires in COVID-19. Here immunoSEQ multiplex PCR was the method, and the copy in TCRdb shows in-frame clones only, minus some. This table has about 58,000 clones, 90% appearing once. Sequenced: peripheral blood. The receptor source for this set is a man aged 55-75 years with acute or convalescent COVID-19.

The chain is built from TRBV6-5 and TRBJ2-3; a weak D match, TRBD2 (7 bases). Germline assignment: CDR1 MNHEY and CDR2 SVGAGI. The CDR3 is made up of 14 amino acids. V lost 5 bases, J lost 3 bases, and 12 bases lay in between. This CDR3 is CASSPRGGTDTQYF. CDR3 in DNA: TGTGCCAGCAGTCCAAGGGGGGGGACAGATACGCAGTATTTT.

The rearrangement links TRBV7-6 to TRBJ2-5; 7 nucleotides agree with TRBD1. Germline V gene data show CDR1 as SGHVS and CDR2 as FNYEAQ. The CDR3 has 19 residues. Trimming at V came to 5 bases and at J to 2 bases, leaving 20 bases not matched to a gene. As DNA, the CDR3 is TGTGCCAGCAGCCAAAGACAGGGTGTAAAAGTGGGGCAACAAGAGACCCAGTACTTC. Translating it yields CASSQRQGVKVGQQETQYF.

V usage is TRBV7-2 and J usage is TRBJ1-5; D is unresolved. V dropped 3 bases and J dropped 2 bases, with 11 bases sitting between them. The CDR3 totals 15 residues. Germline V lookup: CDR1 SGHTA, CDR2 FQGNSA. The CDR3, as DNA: TGTGCCAGCAGCTTTGACCGACGGGGCAATCAGCCCCAGCATTTT. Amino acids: CASSFDRRGNQPQHF.

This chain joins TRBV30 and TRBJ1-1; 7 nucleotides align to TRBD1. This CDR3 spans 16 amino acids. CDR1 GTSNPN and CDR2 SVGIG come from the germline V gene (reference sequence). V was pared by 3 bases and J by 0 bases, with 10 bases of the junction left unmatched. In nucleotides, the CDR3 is TGTGCCTGGAGCCCTAGGACAGGAGCCATGAACACTGAAGCTTTCTTT. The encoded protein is CAWSPRTGAMNTEAFF.

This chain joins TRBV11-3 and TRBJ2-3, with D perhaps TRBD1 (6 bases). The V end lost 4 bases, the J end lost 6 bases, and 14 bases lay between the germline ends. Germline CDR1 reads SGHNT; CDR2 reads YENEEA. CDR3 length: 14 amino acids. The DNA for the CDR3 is TGTGCCAGCAGCTCTCCACTGGGGGCGGATACGCAGTATTTT. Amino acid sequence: CASSSPLGADTQYF.

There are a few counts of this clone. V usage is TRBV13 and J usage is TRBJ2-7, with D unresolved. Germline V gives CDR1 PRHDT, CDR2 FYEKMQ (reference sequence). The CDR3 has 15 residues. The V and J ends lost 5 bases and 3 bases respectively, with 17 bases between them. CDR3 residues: CASSPPPAENYEQYF. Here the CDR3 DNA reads TGTGCCAGCAGCCCTCCCCCCGCGGAGAACTACGAGCAGTACTTC.

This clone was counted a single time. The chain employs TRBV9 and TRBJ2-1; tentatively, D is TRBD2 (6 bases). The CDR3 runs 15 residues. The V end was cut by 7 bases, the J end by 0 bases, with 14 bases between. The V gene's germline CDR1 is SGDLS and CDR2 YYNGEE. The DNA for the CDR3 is TGTGCCAGCGCTACCACCGGGAGCTCCTACAATGAGCAGTTCTTC. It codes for CASATTGSSYNEQFF. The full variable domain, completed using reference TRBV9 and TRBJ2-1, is DSGVTQTPKHLITATGQRVTLRCSPRSGDLSVYWYQQSLDQGLQFLIQYYNGEERAKGNILERFSAQQFPDLHSELNLSSLELGDSALYFCASATTGSSYNEQFFGPGTRLTVL.

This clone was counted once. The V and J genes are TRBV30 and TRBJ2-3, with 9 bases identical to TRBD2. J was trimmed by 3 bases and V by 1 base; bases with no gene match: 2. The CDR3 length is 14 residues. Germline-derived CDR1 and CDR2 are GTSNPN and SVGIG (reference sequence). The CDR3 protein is CAWSGLAGTDTQYF. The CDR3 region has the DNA TGTGCCTGGAGTGGGCTAGCGGGAACAGATACGCAGTATTTT.

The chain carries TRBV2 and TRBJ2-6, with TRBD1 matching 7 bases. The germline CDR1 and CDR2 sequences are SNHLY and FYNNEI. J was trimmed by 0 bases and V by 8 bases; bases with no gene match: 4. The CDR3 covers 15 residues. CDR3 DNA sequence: TGTGCCAGCGGGCAGGGGGACTCTGGGGCCAACGTCCTGACTTTC. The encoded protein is CASGQGDSGANVLTF.

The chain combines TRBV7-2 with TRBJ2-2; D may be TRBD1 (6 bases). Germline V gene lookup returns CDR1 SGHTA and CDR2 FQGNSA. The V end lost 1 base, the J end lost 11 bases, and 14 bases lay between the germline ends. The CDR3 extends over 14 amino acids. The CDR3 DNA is TGTGCCAGCAGCTTAGACAGGGCCCGCGGAGAGCTGTTTTTT. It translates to CASSLDRARGELFF. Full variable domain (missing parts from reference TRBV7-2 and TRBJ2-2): GAGVSQSPSNKVTEKGKDVELRCDPISGHTALYWYRQSLGQGLEFLIYFQGNSAPDKSGLPSDRFSAERTGGSVSTLTIQRTQQEDSAVYLCASSLDRARGELFFGEGSRLTVL.

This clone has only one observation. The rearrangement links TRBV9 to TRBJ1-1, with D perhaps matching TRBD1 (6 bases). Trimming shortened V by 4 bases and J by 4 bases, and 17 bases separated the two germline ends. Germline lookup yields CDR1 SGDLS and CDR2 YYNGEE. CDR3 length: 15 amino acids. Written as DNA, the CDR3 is TGTGCCAGCAGCCGGGTGGACAGCTCGGGCACTGAAGCTTTCTTT. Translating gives CASSRVDSSGTEAFF.

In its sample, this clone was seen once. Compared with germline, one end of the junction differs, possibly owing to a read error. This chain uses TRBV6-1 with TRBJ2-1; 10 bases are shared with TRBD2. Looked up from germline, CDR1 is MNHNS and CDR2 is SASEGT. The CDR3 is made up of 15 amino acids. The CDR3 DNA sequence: TGTACCAGCAGTGAAGCGGGGGGGACCTACAATGAGCAGTTCTTC. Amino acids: CTSSEAGGTYNEQFF.

The CDR3 sequence is CASSADIAGEGEQFF. In DNA, the CDR3 is TGTGCCAGCAGCGCCGATATAGCGGGAGAAGGTGAGCAGTTCTTC. The V and J genes are TRBV6-5 and TRBJ2-1; 9 nucleotides match TRBD2. CDR1 is MNHEY, CDR2 SVGAGI, per germline. This CDR3 has 15 residues. V dropped 6 bases and J dropped 9; count of bases not matched to a gene: 12.

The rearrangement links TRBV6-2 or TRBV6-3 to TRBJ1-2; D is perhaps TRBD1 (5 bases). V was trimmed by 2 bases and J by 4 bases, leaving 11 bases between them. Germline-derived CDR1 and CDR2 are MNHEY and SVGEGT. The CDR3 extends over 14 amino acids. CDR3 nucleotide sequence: TGTGCCAGCAGTTACAGTACAGGCACCTATGGCTACACCTTC. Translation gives CASSYSTGTYGYTF.

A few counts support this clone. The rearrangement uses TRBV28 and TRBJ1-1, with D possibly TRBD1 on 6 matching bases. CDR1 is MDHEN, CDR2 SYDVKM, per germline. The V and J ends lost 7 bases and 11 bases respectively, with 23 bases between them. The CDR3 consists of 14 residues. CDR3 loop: CASNGATKTGSAFF. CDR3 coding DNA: TGTGCCAGCAATGGGGCGACCAAAACAGGGTCCGCTTTCTTT.

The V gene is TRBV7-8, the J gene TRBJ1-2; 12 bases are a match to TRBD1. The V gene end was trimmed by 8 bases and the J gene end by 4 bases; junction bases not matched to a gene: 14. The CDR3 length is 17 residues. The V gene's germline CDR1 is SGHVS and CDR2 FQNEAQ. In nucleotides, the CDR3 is TGTGCCAGCTACCCTGGGACAGGGGGCCCCCGACTCTATGGCTACACCTTC. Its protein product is CASYPGTGGPRLYGYTF.

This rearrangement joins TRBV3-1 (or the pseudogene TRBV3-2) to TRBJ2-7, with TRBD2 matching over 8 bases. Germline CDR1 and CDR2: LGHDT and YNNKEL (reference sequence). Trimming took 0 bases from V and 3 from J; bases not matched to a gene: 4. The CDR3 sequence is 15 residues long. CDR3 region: CASSQDSSGGYEQYF. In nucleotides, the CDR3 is TGTGCCAGCAGCCAAGATTCCAGCGGGGGCTACGAGCAGTACTTC.

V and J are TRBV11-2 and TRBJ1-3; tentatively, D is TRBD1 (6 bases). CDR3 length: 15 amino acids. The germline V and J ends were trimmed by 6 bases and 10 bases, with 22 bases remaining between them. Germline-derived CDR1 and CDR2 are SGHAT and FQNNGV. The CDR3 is CASRPGQLLGRTIYF. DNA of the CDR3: TGTGCCAGCAGGCCAGGACAGCTACTCGGTCGGACCATATATTTT.

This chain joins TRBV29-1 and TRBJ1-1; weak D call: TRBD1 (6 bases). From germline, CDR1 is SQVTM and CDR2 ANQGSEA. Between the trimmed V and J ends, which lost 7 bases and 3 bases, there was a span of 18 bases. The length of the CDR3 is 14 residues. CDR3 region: CSGFRGGADTEAFF. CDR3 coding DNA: TGCAGCGGGTTCAGGGGTGGGGCTGACACTGAAGCTTTCTTT.

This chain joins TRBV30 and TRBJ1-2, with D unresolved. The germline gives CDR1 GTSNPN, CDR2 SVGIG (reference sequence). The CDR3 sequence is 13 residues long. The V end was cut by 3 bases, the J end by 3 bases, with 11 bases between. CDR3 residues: CAWSSREDYGYTF. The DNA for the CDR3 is TGTGCCTGGAGCTCTAGAGAAGACTATGGCTACACCTTC.